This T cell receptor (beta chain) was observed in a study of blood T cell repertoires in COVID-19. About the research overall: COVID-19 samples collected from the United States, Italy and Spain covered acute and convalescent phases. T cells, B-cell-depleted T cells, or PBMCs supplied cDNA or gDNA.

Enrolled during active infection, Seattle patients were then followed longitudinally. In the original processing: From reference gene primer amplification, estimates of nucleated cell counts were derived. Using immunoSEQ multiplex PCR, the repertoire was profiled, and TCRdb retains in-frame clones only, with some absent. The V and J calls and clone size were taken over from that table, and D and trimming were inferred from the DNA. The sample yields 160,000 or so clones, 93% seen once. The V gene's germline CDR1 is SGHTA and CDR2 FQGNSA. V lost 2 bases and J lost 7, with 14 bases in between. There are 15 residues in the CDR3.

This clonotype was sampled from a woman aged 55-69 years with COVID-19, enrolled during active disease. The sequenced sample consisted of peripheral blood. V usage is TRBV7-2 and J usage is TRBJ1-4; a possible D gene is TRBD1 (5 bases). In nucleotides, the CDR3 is TGTGCCAGCAGCTTATGGGGGATGGGGGGTGAAAAACTGTTTTTT. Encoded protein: CASSLWGMGGEKLFF.